These 16 T cell receptor beta chains were all obtained from the same sample, sequenced in a study of T-cell reconstitution after alpha-beta-depleted transplantation in children. A TCRbeta library incorporating unique molecular identifiers was prepared. TCRdb reprocessed the PCR reads via MiXCR and lists one record per CDR3 protein. Of about 500,000 distinct CDR3 sequences detected, approximately 32% appear once; the ten largest clones hold approximately 2.3%. The specimen comprised PBMCs from the stem cell graft donor, sampled from the stem cell graft. All receptors derive from a human donor who donated a stem cell graft to a child with aplastic anemia.

The sample holds a few counts of this clonotype. The chain employs TRBV7-9 and TRBJ2-7; D is unresolved. CDR3 length equals 11 residues. V dropped 7 bases and J dropped 3 bases, with 7 bases sitting between them. The V gene's germline CDR1 is SEHNR and CDR2 FQNEAQ (reference sequence). The CDR3 sequence: CASTPVYEQYF. Written as DNA, the CDR3 is TGTGCCAGCACCCCTGTCTACGAGCAGTACTTC.

This clonotype was picked up a small number of times. This chain uses TRBV5-6 with TRBJ1-1; the D is unclear. CDR3 length equals 13 residues. Germline V gene lookup returns CDR1 SGHDT and CDR2 YYEEEE. Trimming stripped 0 bases from V and 6 bases from J, with 9 bases between. In DNA, the CDR3 is TGTGCCAGCAGCTTGGCCCGGATAGCTGAAGCTTTCTTT. Amino acids: CASSLARIAEAFF.

A few counts support this clonotype. V and J are TRBV6-1 and TRBJ2-7; 12 bases match TRBD2. The CDR3 length is 15 residues. V lost 5 bases, J lost 6 bases, and 8 bases stayed unmatched. Germline lookup yields CDR1 MNHNS and CDR2 SASEGT. The CDR3 is CASSRLAGVRLEQYF. DNA for the CDR3: TGTGCCAGCAGTCGACTAGCGGGAGTAAGGCTCGAGCAGTACTTC.

This CDR3 is CASSLHTNTQYF. The CDR3 DNA reads TGTGCCAGCAGTTTACATACGAATACGCAGTATTTT. V gene TRBV12-3 or TRBV12-4 combines with J gene TRBJ2-3, with no clear D. This CDR3 has 12 amino acids. Trimming cost V 2 bases and J 7 bases, with 7 bases left between them.

V gene TRBV28 combines with J gene TRBJ2-1; no reliable D call. Germline V gene lookup returns CDR1 MDHEN and CDR2 SYDVKM. CDR3 length equals 16 residues. The germline V and J ends were trimmed by 8 bases and 0 bases, with 17 bases remaining between them. In nucleotides, the CDR3 is TGTGCCAGCGACCATCCTACGGGTAGCTCCTACAATGAGCAGTTCTTC. Protein: CASDHPTGSSYNEQFF.

V and J are TRBV6-6 and TRBJ2-1; TRBD2 is a possible D gene (5 bases). Between the trimmed V and J ends, which lost 8 bases and 2 bases, there was a span of 10 bases. Germline assignment: CDR1 MNHNY and CDR2 SVGAGI (reference sequence). The CDR3 runs 13 residues. CDR3 coding DNA: TGTGCCAGCGGGCCTAGCACCTACAATGAGCAGTTCTTC. Translation: CASGPSTYNEQFF.

The chain uses TRBV5-1 and TRBJ2-1; 8 positions agree with TRBD1. V was pared by 4 bases and J by 5 bases, with 5 bases of the junction left unmatched. Germline V gene data show CDR1 as SGHRS and CDR2 as YFSETQ. CDR3 length: 14 residues. CDR3 loop: CASSPRQGHNEQFF. In DNA form, the CDR3 reads TGCGCCAGCAGCCCAAGACAGGGGCACAATGAGCAGTTCTTC.

The rearrangement links TRBV4-2 to TRBJ2-2; 11 bases are shared with TRBD2. This CDR3 spans 20 amino acids. Germline V CDR1 and CDR2: LGHNA, YNFKEQ. V lost 1 base to trimming and J lost 6 bases; unmatched junction nucleotides: 16. CDR3 DNA sequence: TGTGCCAGCAGCCAAGGCGGAGGAACTAGCGGGAGAGATGGTCCCGGGGAGCTGTTTTTT. Residues: CASSQGGGTSGRDGPGELFF.

The chain couples TRBV5-1 to TRBJ2-7; 9 bases are a match to TRBD1. This CDR3 comprises 16 residues. Germline trimming cut 0 bases from V and 4 bases from J; bases unmatched to any gene: 8. Per the germline V gene, CDR1 is SGHRS and CDR2 is YFSETQ. The CDR3 region is CASSLGTGALGYEQYV. CDR3 in DNA: TGCGCCAGCAGCTTGGGGACAGGGGCGCTTGGATACGAGCAGTACGTC.

This clonotype was seen a single time. The rearrangement joins TRBV3-1 to TRBJ2-7, with D maybe TRBD1 (6 bases). In germline, CDR1 is LGHDT, CDR2 YNNKEL (reference sequence). Trimming cost V 4 bases and J 2 bases, with 18 bases left between them. This CDR3 comprises 16 residues. CDR3 DNA sequence: TGTGCCAGCAGCCGCTTCAGTCAACAGGGACCCTACGAGCAGTACTTC. This codes for CASSRFSQQGPYEQYF.

The chain couples TRBV5-1 to TRBJ2-7; TRBD1 might be the D (6 bases). V was shortened by 4 bases and J by 0 bases, with 11 bases between the two germline ends. The germline V gene has CDR1 SGHRS and CDR2 YFSETQ. This CDR3 is 14 amino acids long. The CDR3 DNA reads TGCGCCAGCAGCCGTAACAGGGACTCCTACGAGCAGTACGTC. The encoded protein is CASSRNRDSYEQYV.

Comments on this clonotype: A read error may produce the germline difference seen at one junction end. The J gene is TRBJ1-1, the V gene TRBV29-1, with D possibly matching TRBD1 (5 bases). Germline CDR1 and CDR2: SQVTM and ANQGSEA. The CDR3 has 16 residues. For the CDR3, the DNA is TGCAGCGTCGAAGGGGTCATCGGGCGAATGAACACTGAAGCTTTCTTT. Protein: CSVEGVIGRMNTEAFF.

This clonotype came up a few times. The chain links TRBV7-2 to TRBJ1-5; D is unclear. Germline V gene data show CDR1 as SGHTA and CDR2 as FQGNSA. The CDR3 consists of 13 residues. Trimming left V 5 bases short and J 0 bases short, with 5 bases between. CDR3 sequence: CASSRYSNQPQHF. CDR3 in DNA: TGTGCCAGCAGCCGATATAGCAATCAGCCCCAGCATTTT.

V and J are TRBV7-9 and TRBJ2-7, with 10 bases aligning to TRBD2. V shed 5 bases, J shed 3 bases, and the junction held 13 bases outside the gene matches. CDR1 and CDR2 from the germline V gene are SEHNR and FQNEAQ (reference sequence). CDR3 length: 17 residues. Here the CDR3 reads CASSPRTSGKVFYEQYF. The CDR3 DNA is TGTGCCAGCAGCCCCAGGACTAGCGGAAAGGTTTTCTACGAGCAGTACTTC.

The V call is TRBV7-9, the J call TRBJ2-2; D tentatively fits TRBD1 or TRBD2 (5 bases each). The length of the CDR3 is 15 residues. Germline V gives CDR1 SEHNR, CDR2 FQNEAQ (reference sequence). Trimming removed 7 bases from V and 2 bases from J, with 14 bases in between. DNA of the CDR3: TGTGCCAGCACCACTGGGACGGTCAACACCGGGGAGCTGTTTTTT. Protein product: CASTTGTVNTGELFF.

This clonotype was picked up a small number of times. V is TRBV18 and J is TRBJ2-6, with 9 nucleotides matching TRBD2. The CDR3 totals 17 residues. The J segment lost 0 bases and the V segment lost 4 bases, leaving 4 bases of the junction unmatched. From germline, CDR1 is KGHSH and CDR2 LQKENI. CDR3 DNA sequence: TGTGCCAGCTCACGGAGCGGGGGGATCTCTGGGGCCAACGTCCTGACTTTC. Translated: CASSRSGGISGANVLTF.